Listed below are T cell receptor beta chains from one sample, sequenced in a study of vaccination effects on CD4 cells after COVID-19. Antigens for these TCRs are unknown. Produced via immunoSEQ multiplex PCR; TCRdb's table is partial and in-frame only. The sample consists of tens of thousands of clones, approximately 76% of them appearing once. The sample consisted of CD4+ T cells from PBMCs cultured with HCoV-NL63 spike peptides, taken before COVID-19 vaccination. These receptors all stem from a human donor who received a COVID-19 vaccine. CDR3s include the opening cysteine and the closing phenylalanine or tryptophan. A D gene is named only where the DNA matches it firmly. Some rows have no size entry. The others give once, few or many, or a class for an expanded clone.

>-|TRBV7-2|TRBJ2-1|-
CASSSRGEQFF
TGTGCCAGCAGCTCTAGGGGTGAGCAGTTCTTC
>-|TRBV6-5|TRBJ1-3|-
CASSPFSRNTIYF
TGTGCCAGCAGCCCATTTTCAAGGAACACCATATATTTT
>-|TRBV5-1|TRBJ1-4|once
CASSLVGGKLFF
TGCGCCAGCAGCTTGGTAGGAGGAAAACTGTTTTTT
>-|TRBV29-1|TRBJ1-4|once
CSVATSLAREKLFF
TGCAGCGTCGCAACATCCCTCGCCCGGGAAAAACTGTTTTTT
>TRBD2|TRBV28|TRBJ2-5|-
CASSRLTFRLAGEETQYF
TGTGCCAGCAGCCGTCTAACCTTCCGACTAGCGGGGGAAGAGACCCAGTACTTC
>-|TRBV14|TRBJ1-4|-
CASSQVGTTNEKLFF
TGTGCCAGCAGCCAAGTGGGAACAACTAATGAAAAACTGTTTTTT
>-|TRBV27|TRBJ1-5|-
CASSLPAPTGGASNQPQHF
TGTGCCAGCAGTCTCCCGGCCCCCACAGGCGGCGCGAGCAATCAGCCCCAGCATTTT
>TRBD2|TRBV6-5|TRBJ2-3|-
CASLTGGTTDTQYF
TGTGCCAGCCTCACGGGGGGAACCACAGATACGCAGTATTTT
>TRBD1|TRBV7-2|TRBJ1-5|-
CASSPQDRGRDQPQHF
TGTGCCAGCAGCCCCCAGGACAGGGGGCGAGATCAGCCCCAGCATTTT
>-|TRBV7-3|TRBJ2-5|-
CASSPGPSQGDQYF
TGTGCCAGCAGCCCCGGGCCTTCCCAAGGTGACCAGTACTTC
>-|TRBV7-9|TRBJ2-5|once
CASSRGPGHGYF
TGTGCCAGCAGCAGGGGTCCGGGGCATGGGTACTTC
>-|TRBV6-5|TRBJ1-2|-
CASSLTANYGYTF
TGTGCCAGCAGTTTGACAGCTAACTATGGCTACACCTTC
>-|TRBV6-1|TRBJ2-5|-
CASSDAVTGTETQYF
TGTGCCAGCAGTGACGCCGTAACAGGGACGGAGACCCAGTACTTC
>-|TRBV5-6|TRBJ1-2|-
CASSRAQGQAGYTF
TGTGCCAGCAGCCGGGCGCAGGGTCAGGCTGGCTACACCTTC
>TRBD1|TRBV24-1|TRBJ2-3|-
CATSEPGTGESTDTQYF
TGTGCCACCAGTGAACCCGGGACAGGTGAGAGCACAGATACGCAGTATTTT
>-|TRBV4-1|TRBJ1-1|once
CASSQDLGRGARAFF
TGCGCCAGCAGCCAAGATTTAGGGAGAGGGGCAAGGGCTTTCTTT
>-|TRBV10-3|TRBJ1-2|once
CATTSKVDYGYTF
TGTGCCACCACAAGTAAAGTAGACTATGGCTACACCTTC
>-|TRBV5-6|TRBJ1-4|-
CASSFSGTGKLFF
TGTGCCAGCAGCTTCTCGGGAACCGGGAAACTGTTTTTT
>TRBD2|TRBV10-2|TRBJ2-1|-
CASSEWLAGASSSYNEQFF
TGCGCCAGCAGTGAATGGCTAGCGGGGGCCTCAAGCTCCTACAATGAGCAGTTCTTC
>TRBD1|TRBV18|TRBJ1-1|-
CASSPDRGNTEAFF
TGTGCCAGCTCACCTGACAGGGGAAACACTGAAGCTTTCTTT
>-|TRBV2|TRBJ1-2|-
CASSRGANRDGTRLYGYTF
TGTGCCAGCAGTCGGGGCGCGAATAGGGACGGCACGCGTCTCTATGGCTACACCTTC
>TRBD1|TRBV7-3|TRBJ1-4|-
CASSPGQGVVF
TGTGCCAGCAGCCCTGGACAGGGAGTTGTTTTT
>-|TRBV2|TRBJ2-5|few
CASSEQQGKETQYF
TGTGCCAGCAGTGAACAGCAGGGGAAAGAGACCCAGTACTTC
>TRBD2|TRBV7-2|TRBJ2-5|-
CASSLATSGGQETQYF
TGTGCCAGCAGCTTAGCCACTAGCGGGGGACAAGAGACCCAGTACTTC
>-|TRBV7-3|TRBJ2-3|-
CASSVESTDTQYF
TGTGCCAGCAGTGTAGAGAGCACAGATACGCAGTATTTT
>-|TRBV19|TRBJ1-4|-
CASSIQVVNEKLFF
TGTGCCAGTAGTATACAGGTTGTTAATGAAAAACTGTTTTTT
>TRBD1|TRBV5-1|TRBJ2-1|-
CASSAGGPAIYNEQFF
TGCGCCAGCAGCGCAGGGGGCCCCGCTATCTACAATGAGCAGTTCTTC
>-|TRBV20-1|TRBJ2-1|-
CSARSYNEQFF
TGCAGTGCAAGGAGTTACAATGAGCAGTTCTTC
>-|TRBV6-1|TRBJ2-1|-
CASSEGRGPYNEQFF
TGTGCCAGCAGTGAAGGGCGGGGGCCCTACAATGAGCAGTTCTTC
>TRBD2|TRBV15|TRBJ2-1|few
CATSLRRGSGGAYNEQFF
TGTGCCACCAGCCTCCGACGAGGGAGCGGGGGGGCCTACAATGAGCAGTTCTTC
>-|TRBV2|TRBJ2-2|few
CASSNRGDTGELFF
TGTGCCAGCAGTAATCGGGGAGACACCGGGGAGCTGTTTTTT
>-|TRBV29-1|TRBJ1-4|-
CSVEDREAEKLFF
TGCAGCGTTGAAGACAGGGAAGCTGAAAAACTGTTTTTT
>TRBD1|TRBV19|TRBJ1-5|-
CASSMDRAGNQPQHF
TGTGCCAGTAGTATGGACAGGGCGGGCAATCAGCCCCAGCATTTT
>-|TRBV30|TRBJ1-2|-
CAWSPLGGDTNYGYTF
TGTGCCTGGAGTCCCCTGGGAGGGGACACCAACTATGGCTACACCTTC
>-|TRBV4-3|TRBJ1-4|-
CASSQAQAEKLFF
TGCGCCAGCAGCCAAGCCCAGGCTGAAAAACTGTTTTTT
>-|TRBV2|TRBJ2-1|-
CASSGTGSYNEQFF
TGTGCCAGCAGTGGAACAGGTTCCTACAATGAGCAGTTCTTC
>-|TRBV7-3|TRBJ2-5|-
CASSLDRKETQYF
TGTGCCAGCAGCTTAGATCGGAAAGAGACCCAGTACTTC
>-|TRBV20-1|TRBJ1-2|-
CSASTVVASRYGYTF
TGCAGTGCTAGTACGGTAGTAGCAAGCAGGTATGGCTACACCTTC
>-|TRBV7-9|TRBJ2-3|-
CASTYNTETDTQYF
TGTGCCAGCACCTACAACACGGAGACAGATACGCAGTATTTT
>-|TRBV6-5|TRBJ1-6|-
CASSYSPYYYNSPLHF
TGTGCCAGCAGTTACTCTCCTTACTACTATAATTCACCCCTCCACTTT
>TRBD1|TRBV13|TRBJ2-5|-
CAGAYRGAETQYF
TGTGCCGGAGCATACAGGGGAGCGGAGACCCAGTACTTC
>TRBD2|TRBV9|TRBJ2-2|-
CASSVTSGSTGELFF
TGTGCCAGCAGCGTAACTAGCGGGTCTACCGGGGAGCTGTTTTTT
>-|TRBV19|TRBJ1-2|-
CASSRSPPAGPWYGYTF
TGTGCCAGTAGCCGCTCCCCCCCGGCAGGGCCCTGGTATGGCTACACCTTC
>TRBD1|TRBV5-1|TRBJ2-2|-
CASSSSTGPGELFF
TGCGCCAGCAGTAGTTCGACAGGGCCCGGGGAGCTGTTTTTT
>TRBD2|TRBV24-1|TRBJ2-5|-
CATSDARDYSYDQYF
TGTGCCACCAGTGATGCCCGGGACTATTCGTATGACCAGTACTTC
>TRBD2|TRBV3-1/TRBV3-2|TRBJ2-1|-
CASSLTSGYNEQFF
TGTGCCAGCAGCCTGACTAGCGGGTACAATGAGCAGTTCTTC
>TRBD2|TRBV28|TRBJ2-2|-
CASSSSGENTGELFF
TGTGCCAGCAGTTCTAGCGGGGAGAACACCGGGGAGCTGTTTTTT
>-|TRBV27|TRBJ1-4|-
CASSPQAFSATNEKLFF
TGTGCCAGCAGTCCTCAGGCCTTCAGCGCAACTAATGAAAAACTGTTTTTT
>-|TRBV5-1|TRBJ2-3|-
CASSSGGYSDTQYF
TGCGCCAGCAGCTCCGGGGGTTACTCAGATACGCAGTATTTT
>-|TRBV4-1|TRBJ1-2|few
CASSQPWAPGGDYGYTF
TGCGCCAGCAGCCAACCTTGGGCCCCGGGGGGCGACTATGGCTACACCTTC
>-|TRBV3-1/TRBV3-2|TRBJ1-6|-
CASSYQGSSPLHF
TGTGCCAGCAGTTATCAGGGATCCTCACCCCTCCACTTT
>TRBD2|TRBV10-1|TRBJ2-1|-
CASSESTSGVNEQFF
TGCGCCAGCAGTGAGTCGACTAGCGGGGTGAATGAGCAGTTCTTC
>-|TRBV5-1|TRBJ1-2|-
CASSDNYGYTF
TGCGCCAGCAGCGACAACTATGGCTACACCTTC
>TRBD1|TRBV5-1|TRBJ2-1|once
CASSLWDSYNEQFF
TGCGCCAGCAGCTTGTGGGACAGTTACAATGAGCAGTTCTTC
>-|TRBV24-1|TRBJ2-5|-
CATSDPGAQETQYF
TGTGCCACCAGTGATCCAGGGGCCCAAGAGACCCAGTACTTC
>TRBD2|TRBV6-4|TRBJ2-1|-
CASSDRGGYNEQFF
TGTGCCAGCAGTGATCGGGGGGGCTACAATGAGCAGTTCTTC